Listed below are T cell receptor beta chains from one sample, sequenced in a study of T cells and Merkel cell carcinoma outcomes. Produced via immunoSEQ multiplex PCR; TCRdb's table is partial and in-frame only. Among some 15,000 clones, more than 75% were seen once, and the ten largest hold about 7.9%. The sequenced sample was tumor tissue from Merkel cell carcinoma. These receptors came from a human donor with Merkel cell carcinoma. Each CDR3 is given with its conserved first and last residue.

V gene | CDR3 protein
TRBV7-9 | CASSSSSGNTGELFF
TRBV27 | CASSLSTGELFF
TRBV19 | CASSIRDPNQPQHF
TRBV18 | CASSLDRNTEAFF
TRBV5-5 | CASSGGVWDYGYTF
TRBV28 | CASTQEVETQYF
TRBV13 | CASSSKDGGGNEKLFF
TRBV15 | CATSRGQSGGTQYF
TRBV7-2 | CASSLEVGKLFF
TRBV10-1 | CASSIAGGPLNEQFF
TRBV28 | CATTRTGWETQYF
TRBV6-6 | CASQGTGGTEAFF
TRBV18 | CASSPRAGQGEQFF
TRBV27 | CASSFLLGPRGANVLTF
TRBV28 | CASSNSYEQYF
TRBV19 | CASSAGVVGEKLFF
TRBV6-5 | CASSYGLRARTDTQYF
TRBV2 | CASNGGVPYEQYF
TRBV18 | CASSDEQGSGYTF
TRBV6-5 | CASKAARGVTYEQYF
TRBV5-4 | CASMMGAGSDTEAFF
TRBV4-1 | CASSQAPSTDTQYF
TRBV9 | CASSVGTSYGYTF
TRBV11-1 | CASSPRGVTGSPLHF
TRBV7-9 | CASTSFDSPLHF
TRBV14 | CASSQRGSPWDEQFF
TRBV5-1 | CASSLWGEGNQPQHF
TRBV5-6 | CASSIDRAQPQHF
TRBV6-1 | CASSEVGGAFTDTQYF
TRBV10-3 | CAIKGESGGGHTEAFF
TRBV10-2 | CASRTGDNSPLHF
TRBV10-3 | CAIRDPNTEAFF
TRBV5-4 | CASSLGSGLAGETQYF
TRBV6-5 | CASSAEDRGRYEQYF
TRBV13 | CASSPDARRAGYNEQFF
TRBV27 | CASSYGTSGSEEQFF
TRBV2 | CASRERQGIYEQYF
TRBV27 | CASSLSAGGNTEAFF
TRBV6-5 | CASSSSGGAGTIYF
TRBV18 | CASSASGTGGNEAFF
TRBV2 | CASTTLERATEAFF
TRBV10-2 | CASSESWAQETQYF
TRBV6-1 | CASREGGTEAFF
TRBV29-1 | CSASRTGRVETQYF
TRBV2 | CASSVDRGGYGYTF
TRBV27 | CASSGREKDEQYF
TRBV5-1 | CASRQGITAGGGYTF
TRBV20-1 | CSVPGPTEAFF
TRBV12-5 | CASGSHRHNEQFF